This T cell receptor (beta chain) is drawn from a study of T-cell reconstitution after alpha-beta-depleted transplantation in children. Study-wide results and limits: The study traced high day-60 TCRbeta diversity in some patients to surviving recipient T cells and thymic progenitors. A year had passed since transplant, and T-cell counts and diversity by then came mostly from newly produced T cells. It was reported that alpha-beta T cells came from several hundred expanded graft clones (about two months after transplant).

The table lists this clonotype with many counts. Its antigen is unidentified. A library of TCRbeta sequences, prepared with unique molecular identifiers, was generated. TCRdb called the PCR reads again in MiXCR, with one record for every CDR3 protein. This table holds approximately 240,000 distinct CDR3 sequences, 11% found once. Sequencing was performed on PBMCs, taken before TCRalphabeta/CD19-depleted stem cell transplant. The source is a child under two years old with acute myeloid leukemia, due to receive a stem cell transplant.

CDR3: CASRFTGPLTGELFF. The CDR3 region has the DNA TGTGCCAGCAGATTTACAGGGCCCCTCACCGGGGAGCTGTTTTTT. The chain employs TRBV7-2 and TRBJ2-2; tentative D call: TRBD1 (6 bases). This CDR3 comprises 15 residues. Germline CDR1 reads SGHTA; CDR2 reads FQGNSA. V was clipped by 6 bases and J by 4 bases, with 15 bases between them.